Below, 27 T cell receptor beta chains from the same sample are listed, as sequenced in a study of tissue T cells after allogeneic stem cell transplantation. Time point defined: mouse harvest day 7 after allogeneic transplant. Mouse grafts combined 10^7 T-cell-depleted bone marrow cells with 10^6 splenic CD5+ T cells. TCRdb keeps only in-frame clones here, not all; method: immunoSEQ multiplex PCR. This table holds 6,500 to 7,500 clones, about 46% found once. Sequenced: gut tissue. All receptors derive from a female BALB/c mouse given C57BL/6 T cells with graft-versus-host disease after an allogeneic hematopoietic cell transplant.

Of note for this clone: Genes here carry mouse names. The read ends 1 residue shy of where the CDR3 ends; the end is completed using the germline J gene. The V and J genes are TRBV26 and TRBJ2-2, with 11 bases identical to TRBD2. The CDR3 sequence is 16 residues long. Germline V gene sequence: CDR1 KGHPV, CDR2 FQNQEV (reference sequence). V shed 5 bases and J 4 bases; nucleotides not matched to a gene: 6. CDR3 DNA (partial): TGTGCCAGCAGTGTACTGGGGGGGCAGATCACCGGGCAGCTCTAC. Residues: CASSVLGGQITGQLY. The full CDR3 protein is CASSVLGGQITGQLYF.

Worth noting for this clone: The listed genes are named as in mouse. The read ends 1 residue early relative to the CDR3; the germline J gene fills the gap. This chain joins TRBV26 and TRBJ2-1; D could derive from TRBD1 or TRBD2 (5 bases each). CDR1 KGHPV and CDR2 FQNQEV come from the germline V gene (reference sequence). The CDR3 contains 12 residues. The V gene lost 2 bases and the J gene lost 7 bases, with 6 bases spanning the gap. The sequenced part of the CDR3 DNA is TGTGCCAGCAGTCTGGGGGACGCTGAGCAGTTC. Translated: CASSLGDAEQF. From start to end, the CDR3 is CASSLGDAEQFF.

As for this clone: Mouse names are used for the genes. The DNA ends 1 residue before the CDR3 does, and the rest of the CDR3 is filled in from the germline J gene. This chain joins TRBV3 and TRBJ2-1; tentative D call: TRBD1 (5 bases). The CDR3 covers 12 residues. CDR1 is SNHLY, CDR2 FYNGKV, per germline (reference sequence). Trimming removed 6 bases from V and 3 bases from J, with 6 bases in between. The CDR3 sequence: CASSDSYAEQFF. Partial CDR3 DNA: TGTGCCAGCAGTGACAGCTATGCTGAGCAGTTC.

This clone was seen only a few times. Gene names denote mouse genes. The DNA ends 1 residue before the CDR3 does, and the rest of the CDR3 is filled in from the germline J gene. The chain couples TRBV13-1 to TRBJ2-7, with D unresolved. Trimming took 0 bases from V and 5 from J, leaving 6 bases between them. This CDR3 comprises 12 residues. Germline V gene sequence: CDR1 NSHNY, CDR2 SYGAGN. The chain's CDR3 is CASSDGGDEQYF. CDR3 bases read: TGTGCCAGCAGTGATGGGGGTGATGAACAGTAC.

As to this clone: Germline and genes: mouse. The read comes to an end 1 residue before the CDR3 does, leaving the germline J gene to fill in the end. The chain recombines TRBV14 with TRBJ2-7; possibly TRBD2 for D (5 bases). Trimming left V 5 bases short and J 0 bases short, with 6 bases between. This CDR3 region has 12 residues. CDR1 SGHDT and CDR2 FRDEAV come from the germline V gene. CDR3 DNA (partial): TGTGCCAGCAGCCTGGGCTCCTATGAACAGTAC. Its protein is CASSLGSYEQY. The full CDR3 is CASSLGSYEQYF. The full variable domain, rest sourced from reference TRBV14 and TRBJ2-7, is EAGVTQSPRYAVLQEGQAVSFWCDPISGHDTLYWYQQPRDQGPQLLVYFRDEAVIDNSQLPSDRFSAVRPKGTNSTLKIQSAKQGDTATYLCASSLGSYEQYFGPGTRLTVL.

This clone appeared a few times. Genes here carry mouse names. The CDR3 end is not reached by the read, which stops 1 residue before it; the germline J gene fills it in. Within the sample, other DNA sequences also encode this same CDR3. The chain has TRBV26 and TRBJ2-7, with 8 bases that match TRBD1. The CDR3 runs to 13 residues. With 2 bases clipped from V and 3 bases from J, the junction kept 0 bases outside the gene matches. Germline V gene lookup returns CDR1 KGHPV and CDR2 FQNQEV (reference sequence). The CDR3 DNA, read in part, is TGTGCCAGCAGTCTGGACAGGGGCTATGAACAGTAC. Translating it yields CASSLDRGYEQY. The complete CDR3 reads CASSLDRGYEQYF.

This clone showed up just a few times. Mouse names are used for the genes. With the read ending 1 residue before the CDR3 end, the germline J gene is used to fill in that end. The chain recombines TRBV26 with TRBJ1-2; the match to TRBD1 covers 7 bases. CDR1 and CDR2 (germline): KGHPV, FQNQEV (reference sequence). The CDR3 is 14 residues long. Unmatched junction bases numbered 5, after V lost 7 bases and J lost 0 bases. Incomplete CDR3 DNA: TGTGCCAGCAATCAGGGACAGTCAAACTCCGACTACACC. Its translation is CASNQGQSNSDYT. The CDR3 in its entirety is CASNQGQSNSDYTF.

Remarks on this clone: The genes are named according to mouse. The read comes to an end 1 residue before the CDR3 does, leaving the germline J gene to fill in the end. This CDR3 is also generated by other DNA sequences in the sample. The chain carries TRBV26 and TRBJ1-3; no firm D call. Trimming cost V 0 bases and J 0 bases, with 3 bases left between them. Germline loops: CDR1 KGHPV, CDR2 FQNQEV (reference sequence). The CDR3 sequence is 14 residues long. The CDR3 spells CASSLSNSGNTLYF. CDR3 bases read: TGTGCCAGCAGTCTGTCGAATTCTGGAAATACGCTCTAT.

Remarks on this clone: All gene names here are mouse names. CDR3 amino acids: CASSPDRGRAEQFF. CDR3 DNA, as far as it was read: TGTGCCAGCAGCCCGGACAGGGGGCGGGCTGAGCAGTTC. V is TRBV5 and J is TRBJ2-1; 11 positions agree with TRBD1. The CDR3 is cut off 1 residue early in the read; its end comes from the germline J gene. This CDR3 is built from 14 residues. CDR1 and CDR2 from the germline V gene are LGHNA and YNLKQL (reference sequence). After removal of 4 bases from V and 7 bases from J, the junction contained 3 bases not matched to a gene.

This clone came up a few times. Mouse germline and gene names are used. The read ends 1 residue shy of where the CDR3 ends; the end is completed using the germline J gene. The V gene is TRBV26, the J gene TRBJ2-7; 9 bases fit TRBD2. The CDR3 totals 15 residues. Germline CDR1 KGHPV, CDR2 FQNQEV (reference sequence). V lost 4 bases to trimming and J lost 0 bases; unmatched junction nucleotides: 4. The sequenced CDR3 bases are TGTGCCAGCAGTCCCGGGACTGGGAGCTCCTATGAACAGTAC. Translating gives CASSPGTGSSYEQY. The whole CDR3 sequence is CASSPGTGSSYEQYF.

Concerning this clone: Gene names are the mouse ones. The missing CDR3 end, 1 residue past where the read stops, is filled in from the germline J gene. The chain couples TRBV12-2 to TRBJ2-4; 12 nucleotides agree with TRBD2. Germline-derived CDR1 and CDR2 are SGHLS and HYDKME. The CDR3 contains 15 residues. J gave up 6 bases and V 0 bases, and 3 bases lay outside the gene matches. The CDR3 bases that were read are TGTGCCAGCTCTCTCGTTGGACTGGGGGGGAACACCTTGTAC. It encodes CASSLVGLGGNTLY. The full-length CDR3 reads as CASSLVGLGGNTLYF.

This clone is a singleton in its sample. Gene names and germline match the mouse. The observed sequence ends 1 residue before the CDR3 terminus, with the missing tail filled in from the germline J gene. The chain combines TRBV26 with TRBJ1-1, with 7 nucleotides matching TRBD1. This CDR3 has 11 amino acids. V shed 6 bases and J 8 bases; nucleotides not matched to a gene: 3. Germline CDR1 is KGHPV and CDR2 is FQNQEV (reference sequence). The CDR3 loop is CASRGQVEVFF. CDR3 bases read: TGTGCCAGCAGAGGACAGGTCGAAGTCTTC.

This clone is labeled as medium-sized. Gene and germline names: mouse. The read is 1 residue too short to cover the CDR3 end, so that end is filled in from the germline J gene. V and J are TRBV26 and TRBJ1-5, with a tentative D call TRBD1 (6 bases). The germline V gene encodes CDR1 KGHPV and CDR2 FQNQEV (reference sequence). The CDR3 extends over 13 amino acids. V was shortened by 2 bases and J by 4 bases, with 6 bases between the two germline ends. CDR3 bases read: TGTGCCAGCAGTCTGGGACAGAACCAGGCTCCGCTT. The encoded protein is CASSLGQNQAPL. The entire CDR3 reads CASSLGQNQAPLF.

Regarding this clone: The gene names here belong to mouse. From the germline J gene comes the end of the CDR3, since the read stops 1 residue before it. The chain is built from TRBV3 and TRBJ2-4; the D gene is possibly TRBD1 (6 bases). The germline V gene has CDR1 SNHLY and CDR2 FYNGKV (reference sequence). Trimming removed 4 bases at V and 0 bases at J, with 8 bases between. The CDR3 loop spans 14 amino acids. The DNA read from the CDR3 is TGTGCCAGCAGCTCACAGGGTAGTCAAAACACCTTGTAC. This gives the protein CASSSQGSQNTLY. The full CDR3 sequence reads CASSSQGSQNTLYF.

A word on this clone: Germline and genes: mouse. The read terminates 1 residue before the CDR3 end, so the remaining end is supplied by the germline J gene. The rearrangement uses TRBV23 and TRBJ2-7; TRBD1, the table's D call, was not compared with the DNA. This CDR3 is 15 amino acids long. In germline, CDR1 is KGHTA, CDR2 FQNQQP. CDR3 residues: CSSSRQGESSYEQYF. The sequenced CDR3 bases are TGCTCCAGCAGCCGACAGGGGGAGAGCTCCTATGAACAGTAC.

This clone was seen only once. Gene names and germline match the mouse. The read gets to within 1 residue of the CDR3 end, and the germline J gene fills in the rest. Other nucleotide sequences in the sample specify the same CDR3. The rearrangement joins TRBV26 to TRBJ1-1, with 10 bases that match TRBD1. Germline CDR1 and CDR2: KGHPV and FQNQEV (reference sequence). CDR3 size: 13 residues. Trimming cost V 4 bases and J 5 bases; bases outside gene matches: 1. The DNA read from the CDR3 is TGTGCCAGCAGTCCGGGACAGGGGACAGAAGTCTTC. Protein product: CASSPGQGTEVF. The whole CDR3 reads CASSPGQGTEVFF.

Comments on this clone: Gene names are the mouse ones. The read gets to within 1 residue of the CDR3 end, and the germline J gene fills in the rest. The J gene is TRBJ2-1, the V gene TRBV3; 10 bases match TRBD2. Germline CDR1 SNHLY, CDR2 FYNGKV (reference sequence). The CDR3 is 15 amino acids. V was clipped by 1 base and J by 3 bases; unmatched bases: 0. The CDR3 sequence: CASSLDWGGYAEQFF. Partial CDR3 DNA: TGTGCCAGCAGCTTAGACTGGGGGGGCTATGCTGAGCAGTTC.

There are a few counts of this clone. Any gene name here is a mouse gene name. The missing CDR3 end, 1 residue past where the read stops, is filled in from the germline J gene. This chain links TRBV26 with TRBJ2-7, with TRBD1 matching 10 bases. J gave up 7 bases and V 2 bases, and 8 bases lay outside the gene matches. Per the germline V gene, CDR1 is KGHPV and CDR2 is FQNQEV (reference sequence). The CDR3 has 15 amino acids. The CDR3 spells CASSLEGTGAGEQYF. The covered CDR3 bases are TGTGCCAGCAGTCTGGAAGGGACAGGGGCGGGGGAACAGTAC.

Remarks on this clone: The gene names here belong to mouse. The read comes to an end 1 residue before the CDR3 does, leaving the germline J gene to fill in the end. V is TRBV16 and J is TRBJ1-4; no definite D call. The CDR3 runs to 13 residues. Trimming cost V 2 bases and J 3 bases, with 4 bases left between them. Germline CDR1 SGHSA, CDR2 FRNQAP. CDR3 bases read: TGTGCAAGCAGCTTAACAGCCAACGAAAGATTATTT. Its translation: CASSLTANERLF. The full CDR3 protein is CASSLTANERLFF.

Notes on this clone: Here the gene names and germline are mouse. The read ends 1 residue before the CDR3 terminus; that terminus is restored from the germline J gene. This sequence joins TRBV3 and TRBJ2-2; 11 bases agree with TRBD2. V dropped 5 bases and J dropped 2; count of bases not matched to a gene: 4. CDR3 length: 16 residues. Germline V CDR1 and CDR2: SNHLY, FYNGKV (reference sequence). The CDR3: CASSLRDWGNTGQLYF. The CDR3 DNA, read in part, is TGTGCCAGCAGCCTCCGGGACTGGGGGAACACCGGGCAGCTCTAC.

Concerning this clone: The genes and germline here are from mouse. The read falls 1 residue short of the CDR3 end, and the missing part is taken from the germline J gene. The chain couples TRBV23 to TRBJ2-5; the table calls TRBD2, which could not be checked here. The germline CDR1 and CDR2 sequences are KGHTA and FQNQQP. The CDR3 loop spans 15 amino acids. The part of the CDR3 DNA that was read is TGCTCCAGCAGTCAGATGGGGGGGCCCCAAGACACCCAGTAC. It specifies CSSSQMGGPQDTQY. The whole CDR3 protein is CSSSQMGGPQDTQYF. The full variable domain, in which reference TRBV23 and TRBJ2-5 provide the parts outside the CDR3, is DAAVTQKPRYLIKMKGQEAEMKCIPEKGHTAVFWYQQKQSKELKFLIYFQNQQPLDQIDMVKERFSAVCPSSSLCSLGIRTCEAEDSALYLCSSSQMGGPQDTQYFGPGTRLLVL.

To note about this clone: Gene names and germline refer to mouse. With the read ending 1 residue before the CDR3 end, the germline J gene is used to fill in that end. This rearrangement joins TRBV31 to TRBJ1-1; D call uncertain. V was shortened by 0 bases and J by 1 base, with 6 bases between the two germline ends. Germline loops: CDR1 GKSSPN, CDR2 SITVG. This CDR3 has 13 residues. The CDR3 loop reads CAWSLERNTEVFF. Incomplete CDR3 DNA: TGTGCCTGGAGTCTAGAACGGAACACAGAAGTCTTC.

In its sample, this clone is medium-sized (0.01 to 0.1%). These gene names are mouse names. With the read ending 1 residue before the CDR3 end, the germline J gene is used to fill in that end. The chain recombines TRBV12-1 with TRBJ2-7; D gene uncertain. V was trimmed by 0 bases and J by 3 bases, leaving 5 bases between them. In germline, CDR1 is SGHSN, CDR2 HYEKVE. CDR3 length: 12 residues. The CDR3 here is CASSLPIYEQYF. CDR3 DNA, as far as it was read: TGTGCCAGCTCTCTCCCCATCTATGAACAGTAC. The full variable domain, in which reference TRBV12-1 and TRBJ2-7 provide the parts outside the CDR3, is DSGVVQSPRHIIKEKGGRSVLTCIPISGHSNVVWYQQTLGKELKFLIQHYEKVERDKGFLPSRFSVQQFDDYHSEMNMSALELEDSAMYFCASSLPIYEQYFGPGTRLTVL.

Of note for this clone: Each gene name is a mouse one. The CDR3 end lies 1 residue beyond the end of the read and is filled in from the germline J gene. This chain links TRBV26 with TRBJ2-7, with D possibly matching TRBD1 (6 bases). The V gene's germline CDR1 is KGHPV and CDR2 FQNQEV (reference sequence). The CDR3 runs 14 residues. V was clipped by 0 bases and J by 0 bases, with 6 bases between them. CDR3 DNA, as far as it was read: TGTGCCAGCAGTCTGTCAGGGGGCTCCTATGAACAGTAC. Translation: CASSLSGGSYEQY. The entire CDR3 protein reads CASSLSGGSYEQYF.

Details on this clone: Germline and genes here are mouse. The CDR3 loop reads CASSLQGGRTEVFF. The covered CDR3 bases are TGTGCCAGCAGTCTCCAGGGGGGACGGACAGAAGTCTTC. The genes are TRBV26 and TRBJ1-1, with TRBD1 identical over 7 bases. Sequencing ends 1 residue short of the CDR3 end; the germline J gene provides the rest. The CDR3 is made up of 14 amino acids. Germline V gene data show CDR1 as KGHPV and CDR2 as FQNQEV (reference sequence). V was clipped by 3 bases and J by 5 bases; unmatched bases: 6. Complete variable domain (other parts from reference TRBV26 and TRBJ1-1): NSKVIQTPRYLVKGQGQKAKMRCIPEKGHPVVFWYQQNKNNEFKFLINFQNQEVLQQIDMTEKRFSAECPSNSPCSLEIQSSEAGDSALYLCASSLQGGRTEVFFGKGTRLTVV.

For this clone: The gene names given are mouse names. The missing CDR3 end, 1 residue past where the read stops, is filled in from the germline J gene. The chain recombines TRBV3 with TRBJ1-1, with D possibly being TRBD1 (5 bases). The CDR3 covers 13 residues. The V gene's germline CDR1 is SNHLY and CDR2 FYNGKV (reference sequence). V gave up 5 bases and J gave up 1 base, with 8 bases separating them. The CDR3 here is CASSPGGNTEVFF. The covered CDR3 bases are TGTGCCAGCAGCCCCGGGGGAAACACAGAAGTCTTC.

Remarks on this clone: Germline and genes: mouse. The read terminates 1 residue before the CDR3 end, so the remaining end is supplied by the germline J gene. V is TRBV26 and J is TRBJ1-1; tentatively, D is TRBD1 (6 bases). V was trimmed by 6 bases and J by 4 bases, leaving 9 bases between them. The CDR3 consists of 12 residues. Germline V gene lookup returns CDR1 KGHPV and CDR2 FQNQEV (reference sequence). CDR3 amino acids: CASSTGTTEVFF. Partial CDR3 DNA: TGTGCCAGCAGCACAGGGACCACAGAAGTCTTC.